This T cell receptor beta chain was retrieved from a study of CD8 T cells in Susac syndrome (dated by TCRdb to about 2019). Regarding the research as a whole: Whether CD8+ T cell activation and differentiation in Susac syndrome was antigen driven was tested using repertoire sequencing. The study compared CD8+ T cell repertoire clonality among 12 healthy donors, approximately 14 Susac syndrome patients and about 16 multiple sclerosis patients. Study-level results and caveats: The study acknowledged that relatively few individuals were included in the TCR sequencing and HLA analysis.

The germline V gene encodes CDR1 KGHDR and CDR2 SFDVKD. Ends trimmed: V by 4 bases, J by 6 bases; bases unmatched to a gene: 7. Including cysteine and phenylalanine, the CDR3 has 14 amino acids. The sequence is cut down to CDR3 DNA, 42 bases in frame from base 1. Peripheral blood CD8+ and CD4+ T cells from healthy donors, Susac syndrome patients and multiple sclerosis patients were profiled using high-throughput TCR beta sequencing. Treatment-naive patients with stable or active relapsing-remitting disease fulfilling revised McDonald criteria were used as multiple sclerosis controls. Bulk CD8+ and CD4+ T cells were purified by magnetic negative isolation, while CD8+ TEMRA cells were enriched using FACS. Blood was collected in EDTA tubes and processed within 24 hours, with PBMCs isolated through density gradient centrifugation. PBMCs intended for TCR sequencing were cryopreserved in liquid nitrogen and were subsequently thawed in a 37 degrees C water bath. The sorted or isolated CD4+, CD8+ and CD8+ TEMRA cells had a purity of 90% or higher.

In regard to this clonotype: Its target antigen remains unknown. No per-base quality is available; no much larger clone lies one base away.

RNA was extracted with the RNeasy kit and about 0.5 to 1 ug was reverse transcribed using random hexamers. The immunoSEQ multiplex PCR assay, covering 54 Vbeta and 13 Jbeta segments, was used to amplify TCR beta CDR3 regions. To correct PCR amplification bias, a synthetic template baseline was used for both primer optimization and computational correction. The study's processing was this. Reads were assigned to V, D and J genes according to IMGT and analyzed in immunoSEQ Analyzer, with only productive sequences retained. Clonality was computed as one minus Shannon entropy normalized by log2 of the number of productive unique sequences. Public and private clones were assessed among the 100 most prevalent clones of each patient and control. Susac-specific clones were defined as absent from healthy and MS cohorts, roughly 1,100 published viral clones and other ImmuneACCESS disease sequences. TCRdb reprocessing: public reads trimmed at Q25 with fastp, clones called with MiXCR, in-frame beta chains kept. Each entry merges the rows of one CDR3 protein and shows their most common DNA and genes. Here the V and J calls rest on TCRdb's processing, not on the authors' analysis. The table for this sample lists 250,000 to 300,000 distinct CDR3 sequences; 70% to 90% of them were counted only once. The ten top clones hold less than 0.2% of the sample.

This receptor was identified in a human donor with multiple sclerosis. The rearranged segments are TRBV24-1 and TRBJ1-1, with TRBD1 identical over 7 junction bases. The sequenced sample consisted of CD8+ T cells from PBMCs. The base sequence is TGTGCCACCAGTGACCCCCACAGGGGCTCTGAAGCTTTCTTT. Translated, this gives CATSDPHRGSEAFF.